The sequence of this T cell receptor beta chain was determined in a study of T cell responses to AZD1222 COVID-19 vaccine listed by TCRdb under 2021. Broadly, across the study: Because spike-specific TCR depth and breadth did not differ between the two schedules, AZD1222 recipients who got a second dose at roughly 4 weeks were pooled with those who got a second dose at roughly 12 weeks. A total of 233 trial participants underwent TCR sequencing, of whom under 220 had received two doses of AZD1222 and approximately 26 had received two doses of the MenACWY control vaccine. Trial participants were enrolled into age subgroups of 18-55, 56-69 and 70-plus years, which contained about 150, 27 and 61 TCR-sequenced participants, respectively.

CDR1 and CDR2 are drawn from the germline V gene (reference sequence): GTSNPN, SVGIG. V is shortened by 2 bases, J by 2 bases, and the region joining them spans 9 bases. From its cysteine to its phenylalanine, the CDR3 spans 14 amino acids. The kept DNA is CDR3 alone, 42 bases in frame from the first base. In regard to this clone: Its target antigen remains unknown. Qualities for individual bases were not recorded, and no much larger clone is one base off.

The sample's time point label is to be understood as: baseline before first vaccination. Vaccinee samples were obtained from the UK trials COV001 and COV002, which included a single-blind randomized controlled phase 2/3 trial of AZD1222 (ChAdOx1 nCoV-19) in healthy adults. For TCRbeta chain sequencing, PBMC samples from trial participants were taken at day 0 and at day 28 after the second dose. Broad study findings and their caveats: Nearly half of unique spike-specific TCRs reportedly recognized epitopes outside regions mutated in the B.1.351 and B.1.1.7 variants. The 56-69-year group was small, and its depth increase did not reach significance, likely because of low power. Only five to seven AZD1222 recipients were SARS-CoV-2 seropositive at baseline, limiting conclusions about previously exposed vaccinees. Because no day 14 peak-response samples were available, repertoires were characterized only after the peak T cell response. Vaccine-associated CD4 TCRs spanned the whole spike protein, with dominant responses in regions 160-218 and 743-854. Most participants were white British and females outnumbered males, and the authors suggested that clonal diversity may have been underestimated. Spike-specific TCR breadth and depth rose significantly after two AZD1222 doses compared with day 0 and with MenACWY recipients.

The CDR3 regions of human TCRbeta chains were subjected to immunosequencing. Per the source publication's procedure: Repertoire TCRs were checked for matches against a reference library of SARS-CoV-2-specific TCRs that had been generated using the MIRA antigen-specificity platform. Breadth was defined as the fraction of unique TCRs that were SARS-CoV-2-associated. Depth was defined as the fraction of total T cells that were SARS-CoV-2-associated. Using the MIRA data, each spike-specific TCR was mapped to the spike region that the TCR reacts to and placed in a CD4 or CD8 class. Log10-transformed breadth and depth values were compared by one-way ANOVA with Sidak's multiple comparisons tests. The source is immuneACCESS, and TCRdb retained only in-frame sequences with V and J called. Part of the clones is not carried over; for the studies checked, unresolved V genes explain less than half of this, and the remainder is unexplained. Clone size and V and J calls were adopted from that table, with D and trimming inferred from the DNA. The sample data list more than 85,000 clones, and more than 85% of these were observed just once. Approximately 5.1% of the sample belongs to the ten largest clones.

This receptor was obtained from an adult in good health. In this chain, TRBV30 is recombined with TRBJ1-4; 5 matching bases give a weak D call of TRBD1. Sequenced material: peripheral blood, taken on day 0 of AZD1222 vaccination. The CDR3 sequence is CAWSPRGTNEKLFF. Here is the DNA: TGTGCCTGGAGTCCCCGGGGGACTAATGAAAAACTGTTTTTT.